Below are 26 T cell receptor beta chains sequenced from a single sample in a study of molecular identifiers for immune sequencing clone quantification. Each CDR3 protein is one row after TCRdb ran MiXCR on the PCR reads. The sample has about 320,000 distinct CDR3 sequences; about 21% are singletons. Sample: naive CD8+ T cells from blood, with Jurkat cell RNA spiked in. Subset: FACS-sorted CD8+CD4-CCR7+CD45RA+ naive T cells. The receptors were sampled from a human donor in good health. Some libraries in this study had Jurkat cell RNA spiked in.

This clonotype has at least ten counts. The V call is TRBV4-3, the J call TRBJ2-7; 9 bases align to TRBD2. Germline assignment: CDR1 LGHNA and CDR2 YSLEER. The V gene end was trimmed by 4 bases and the J gene end by 6 bases; junction bases not matched to a gene: 10. The CDR3 spans 15 residues. This CDR3 reads CASSPGLAGIGEQYF. CDR3 bases: TGCGCCAGCAGCCCGGGCCTAGCGGGGATCGGCGAGCAGTACTTC.

This clonotype was seen only a few times. This chain joins TRBV11-2 and TRBJ2-2, with 9 bases identical to TRBD2. The CDR3 loop spans 15 amino acids. The germline V gene has CDR1 SGHAT and CDR2 FQNNGV. The junction had 5 bases not matched to a gene; V was cut back by 5 bases and J by 4 bases. CDR3 sequence (DNA): TGTGCCAGCAGCATTCTAGCGGGGCCCACCGGGGAGCTGTTTTTT. Its protein product is CASSILAGPTGELFF.

This clonotype was seen only a few times. The chain links TRBV5-6 to TRBJ1-1; D not certain. V was trimmed by 4 bases and J by 4 bases, leaving 23 bases between them. Germline CDR1 is SGHDT and CDR2 is YYEEEE. CDR3 length equals 17 residues. CDR3 amino acids: CASSTGGIWQLGTEAFF. The CDR3 region has the DNA TGTGCCAGCAGCACTGGAGGTATTTGGCAATTGGGCACTGAAGCTTTCTTT.

This clonotype was counted at least ten times. The V call is TRBV5-6, the J call TRBJ2-3; 11 positions match TRBD2. Germline trimming cut 0 bases from V and 5 bases from J; bases unmatched to any gene: 5. Germline CDR1 reads SGHDT; CDR2 reads YYEEEE. This CDR3 contains 16 residues. The CDR3 sequence is CASSLGSGRAVDTQYF. CDR3 DNA sequence: TGTGCCAGCAGCTTGGGTAGCGGGAGGGCCGTAGATACGCAGTATTTT.

Concerning this clonotype itself: One base away lies a much larger clone, so this may be a sequencing read error. The genes are TRBV7-6 and TRBJ2-7; D tentatively fits TRBD1 or TRBD2 (6 bases each). CDR3 length equals 16 residues. The germline V gene has CDR1 SGHVS and CDR2 FNYEAQ. The CDR3: CASSLDGGPSSYERYF. Here the CDR3 DNA reads TGTGCCAGCAGCTTAGACGGGGGCCCGAGCTCCTACGAGCGGTACTTC.

V and J are TRBV5-8 and TRBJ1-3; no definite D call. CDR1 SGHTS and CDR2 YDEGEE come from the germline V gene. CDR3 length equals 13 residues. Between the trimmed V and J ends, which lost 0 bases and 2 bases, there was a span of 3 bases. The CDR3, as DNA: TGTGCCAGCAGCTTGGACCCTGGAAACACCATATATTTT. This gives the protein CASSLDPGNTIYF.

Concerning this clonotype: With a much larger clone just one base away, this may be a read error. V usage is TRBV19 and J usage is TRBJ1-1; D is uncertain. The germline gives CDR1 LNHDA, CDR2 SQIVND (reference sequence). This CDR3 is built from 10 residues. CDR3 protein: CASTANETFF. DNA of the CDR3: TGTGCCAGTACCGCCAATGAAACTTTCTTT.

This clonotype has more than one count but fewer than ten. Germline and junction disagree at one end, which may indicate a read error. V gene TRBV7-9 combines with J gene TRBJ2-7, with D tentatively TRBD1 (5 bases). In germline, CDR1 is SEHNR, CDR2 FQNEAQ (reference sequence). This CDR3 spans 13 amino acids. The DNA for the CDR3 is TGTGCCAGCAGCTTAGCCAATGGCGGAGAAGGGGCCTTC. Protein: CASSLANGGEGAF.

This clonotype was seen ten or more times. The chain links TRBV13 to TRBJ2-2, with 7 bases aligning to TRBD2. Looked up from germline, CDR1 is PRHDT and CDR2 is FYEKMQ (reference sequence). CDR3 length equals 16 residues. V gave up 1 base and J gave up 2 bases; unmatched junction bases: 4. CDR3 in amino acids: CASSLVLAENTGELFF. The CDR3 region has the DNA TGTGCCAGCAGCTTAGTTCTAGCGGAAAACACCGGGGAGCTGTTTTTT.

In regard to this clonotype: Being one base from a much bigger clone, this may be a read error. V and J are TRBV6-2 or TRBV6-3 and TRBJ2-5; D is perhaps TRBD2 (5 bases). The V gene lost 4 bases and the J gene lost 9 bases, with 18 bases spanning the gap. The CDR3 extends over 14 amino acids. The germline CDR1 and CDR2 sequences are MNHEY and SVGEGT. CDR3 protein: CASSSSFAQEAQYF. The CDR3 DNA sequence: TGTGCCAGCAGTTCCAGTTTCGCGCAGGAGGCCCAGTACTTC.

At least ten counts were recorded for this clonotype. This chain joins TRBV20-1 and TRBJ2-2; the D is unclear. CDR3 length: 15 amino acids. Between the trimmed V and J ends, which lost 3 bases and 2 bases, there was a span of 13 bases. Germline loops: CDR1 DFQATT, CDR2 SNEGSKA (reference sequence). The CDR3 coding sequence is TGCAGTGCTAGCCCTTATGGCGTCAACACCGGGGAGCTGTTTTTT. It specifies CSASPYGVNTGELFF.

Ten or more counts support this clonotype. The chain combines TRBV7-9 with TRBJ2-2; D uncertain. The CDR3 length is 14 residues. From germline, CDR1 is SEHNR and CDR2 FQNEAQ (reference sequence). The ends were cut back, 2 bases at V and 6 bases at J, with 10 bases in the middle. Here the CDR3 reads CASSLSRMAGELFF. The DNA for the CDR3 is TGTGCCAGCAGCTTATCACGAATGGCCGGGGAGCTGTTTTTT.

This clonotype was detected ten times or more. In DNA form, the CDR3 reads TGCAGCGAGAAGAGAGGAGCCAAAAGTAATGAAAAACTGTTTTTT. Amino acid sequence: CSEKRGAKSNEKLFF. This chain uses TRBV29-1 with TRBJ1-4; D is uncertain. CDR1 is SQVTM, CDR2 ANQGSEA, per germline. Trimming left V 7 bases short and J 4 bases short, with 19 bases between. This CDR3 spans 15 amino acids. The variable domain in full, completed from reference TRBV29-1 and TRBJ1-4, reads SAVISQKPSRDICQRGTSLTIQCQVDSQVTMMFWYRQQPGQSLTLIATANQGSEATYESGFVIDKFPISRPNLTFSTLTVSNMSPEDSSIYLCSEKRGAKSNEKLFFGSGTQLSVL.

This chain connects TRBV12-3 or TRBV12-4 to TRBJ2-5; D is possibly TRBD2 (7 bases). The CDR3 length is 15 residues. V lost 3 bases to trimming and J lost 6 bases, with 17 bases between them. The CDR3 DNA sequence: TGTGCCAGCAGTTTGCAGGGGAGGGGACGGAAGACCCAGTACTTC. It yields the protein CASSLQGRGRKTQYF.

Of note for this clonotype: Just one base apart from a much larger clone, this may be a read error. This rearrangement joins TRBV19 to TRBJ1-2; 7 bases are shared with TRBD1. Trimming cost V 9 bases and J 1 base; bases outside gene matches: 2. This CDR3 is built from 12 residues. Looked up from germline, CDR1 is LNHDA and CDR2 is SQIVND (reference sequence). In nucleotides, the CDR3 is TGTGCCAGCCAGGGGGGTAACTATGGCTACACCTTC. It specifies CASQGGNYGYTF.

This clonotype was seen ten or more times. V and J are TRBV7-9 and TRBJ1-1; D ambiguous. The CDR3 consists of 12 residues. V lost 3 bases and J lost 6, with 8 bases in between. In germline, CDR1 is SEHNR, CDR2 FQNEAQ (reference sequence). The CDR3 loop reads CASSFGVSEAFF. The CDR3 DNA follows: TGTGCCAGCAGCTTTGGAGTATCTGAAGCTTTCTTT. Full variable domain (outside the CDR3, taken from reference TRBV7-9 and TRBJ1-1): DTGVSQNPRHKITKRGQNVTFRCDPISEHNRLYWYRQTLGQGPEFLTYFQNEAQLEKSRLLSDRFSAERPKGSFSTLEIQRTEQGDSAMYLCASSFGVSEAFFGQGTRLTVV.

This clonotype was recorded many times. The chain has TRBV30 and TRBJ1-1; D perhaps matches TRBD1 (5 bases). The CDR3 spans 14 residues. The V and J ends lost 4 bases and 0 bases respectively, with 12 bases between them. From germline, CDR1 is GTSNPN and CDR2 SVGIG (reference sequence). CDR3 DNA: TGTGCCTGGATGGGAGACAGCCTGAACACTGAAGCTTTCTTT. Amino acid sequence: CAWMGDSLNTEAFF.

This clonotype was seen ten or more times. This chain uses TRBV9 with TRBJ2-3; 13 bases are shared with TRBD2. This CDR3 comprises 18 residues. The germline gives CDR1 SGDLS, CDR2 YYNGEE. V gave up 2 bases and J gave up 0 bases; unmatched junction bases: 6. Here the CDR3 reads CASSVTRGLAGSTDTQYF. In DNA, the CDR3 is TGTGCCAGCAGCGTTACCAGGGGACTAGCGGGGAGCACAGATACGCAGTATTTT.

This clonotype showed up many times. The V call is TRBV4-3, the J call TRBJ1-3, with D unresolved. CDR3 length: 16 residues. Per the germline V gene, CDR1 is LGHNA and CDR2 is YSLEER. V lost 0 bases and J 2 bases, leaving 11 bases between the germline ends. CDR3 DNA sequence: TGCGCCAGCAGCCAAGATTGGACGGGGACTGGAAACACCATATATTTT. Translating it yields CASSQDWTGTGNTIYF.

V gene TRBV13 combines with J gene TRBJ2-1; TRBD2 matches 12 bases. Trimming removed 1 base from V and 9 bases from J; junction bases left unmatched: 4. This CDR3 has 15 residues. The germline V gene encodes CDR1 PRHDT and CDR2 FYEKMQ (reference sequence). Written as DNA, the CDR3 is TGTGCCAGCAGCTTAGCACTAGCGGGGGGTAGTGAGCAGTTCTTC. Its protein product is CASSLALAGGSEQFF.

Comment on this clonotype: A read error is possible here, since a much larger clone lies one base away. This chain connects TRBV6-6 to TRBJ2-3, with 7 bases identical to TRBD1. The CDR3 is made up of 15 amino acids. Germline loops: CDR1 MNHNY, CDR2 SVGAGI (reference sequence). CDR3 protein: CASGGRDRFTDTRYF. The CDR3 region has the DNA TGTGCCAGCGGTGGCCGGGACAGATTCACAGATACGCGGTATTTT.

This sequence joins TRBV2 and TRBJ2-3; TRBD2 matches 12 bases. This CDR3 region has 16 residues. V shed 4 bases, J shed 2 bases, and the junction held 4 bases outside the gene matches. Looked up from germline, CDR1 is SNHLY and CDR2 is FYNNEI. Written as DNA, the CDR3 is TGTGCCAGCAGTGGGACTAGCGGGGAACCCACAGATACGCAGTATTTT. It is translated as CASSGTSGEPTDTQYF.

Worth noting for this clonotype: A read error is possible here, since a much larger clone lies one base away. The chain carries TRBV5-4 and TRBJ2-1, with TRBD2 matching 8 bases. Germline V gene data show CDR1 as SGHNT and CDR2 as YYREEE (reference sequence). The CDR3 covers 14 residues. The CDR3 here is CASSSSGMGNERFF. The CDR3 bases are TGTGCCAGCAGTAGTAGCGGGATGGGCAATGAGCGGTTCTTC. Full variable domain (missing parts from reference TRBV5-4 and TRBJ2-1): ETGVTQSPTHLIKTRGQQVTLRCSSQSGHNTVSWYQQALGQGPQFIFQYYREEENGRGNFPPRFSGLQFPNYSSELNVNALELDDSALYLCASSSSGMGNERFFGPGTRLTVL.

In the case of this clonotype: Because it lacks the conserved phenylalanine or tryptophan at the end, this CDR3 is likely a read error. The genes are TRBV11-3 and TRBJ2-5, with D uncertain. This CDR3 is 12 amino acids long. The V end lost 5 bases, the J end lost 5 bases, and 9 bases lay between the germline ends. Per germline, CDR1 SGHNT and CDR2 YENEEA. The CDR3 region is CASSRTSETQYS. The CDR3 coding sequence is TGTGCCAGCAGCCGAACGTCGGAGACCCAGTACTCC.

Many counts were recorded for this clonotype. The chain combines TRBV12-3 or TRBV12-4 with TRBJ1-1; D is undetermined. With 3 bases removed from V and 8 bases from J, the gap between germline ends came to 10 bases. The CDR3 is 12 amino acids. The CDR3, as DNA: TGTGCCAGCAGTTTGGACCTAGCGGAAGCTTTCTTT. The encoded protein is CASSLDLAEAFF.

The table lists this clonotype with a few counts. The V and J genes are TRBV6-5 and TRBJ2-5; TRBD1 matches 10 bases. Trimming removed 2 bases from V and 3 bases from J; junction bases left unmatched: 6. Germline V lookup: CDR1 MNHEY, CDR2 SVGAGI. This CDR3 has 16 amino acids. The CDR3, as DNA: TGTGCCAGCAGTTACGAGCTTGGGACAGGGGAAGAGACCCAGTACTTC. Amino acid sequence: CASSYELGTGEETQYF.